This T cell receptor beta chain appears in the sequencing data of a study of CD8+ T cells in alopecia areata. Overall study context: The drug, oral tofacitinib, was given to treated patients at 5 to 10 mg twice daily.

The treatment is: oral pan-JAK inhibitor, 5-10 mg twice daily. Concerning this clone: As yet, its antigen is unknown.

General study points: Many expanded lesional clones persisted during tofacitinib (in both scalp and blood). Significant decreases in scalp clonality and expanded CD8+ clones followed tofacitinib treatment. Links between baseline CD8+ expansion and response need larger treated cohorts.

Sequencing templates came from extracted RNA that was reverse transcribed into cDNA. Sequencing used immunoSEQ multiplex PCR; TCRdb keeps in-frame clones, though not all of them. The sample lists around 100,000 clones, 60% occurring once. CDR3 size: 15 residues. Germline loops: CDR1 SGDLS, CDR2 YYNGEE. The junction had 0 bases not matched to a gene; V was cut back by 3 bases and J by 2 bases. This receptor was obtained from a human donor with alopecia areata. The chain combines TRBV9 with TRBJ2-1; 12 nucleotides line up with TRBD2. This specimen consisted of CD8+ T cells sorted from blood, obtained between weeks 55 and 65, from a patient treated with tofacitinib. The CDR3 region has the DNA TGTGCCAGCAGCGCTAGCGGGGGGGCCTACAATGAGCAGTTCTTC. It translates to CASSASGGAYNEQFF.